Ten or more counts support the clone carrying this T cell receptor beta chain. What it binds is unknown. The repertoire came from unfractionated whole blood and reflected all unsorted peripheral T cells. The data stem from a study of HIV-infected patients and healthy controls. cDNA was made from approximately 500 ng RNA using alpha and beta constant primers. Using multiplexing indices, alpha and beta chain libraries were generated apart by chain-specific third strand synthesis. Each cDNA molecule was barcoded, and a single primer pair amplified each chain. TCRdb re-derived calls from the 5' RACE reads in MiXCR, one entry per CDR3 protein. The profile shows 20,000 to 30,000 distinct CDR3 sequences, under 9.5% of them singletons. Findings of the study overall: In healthy controls, MAIT alpha CDR3s were common; in HIV+ repertoires, severely depleted.

The sample taken for sequencing was blood. The sequence derives from an adult in good health.

The chain's CDR3 is CASSQFTGQYEQYF. DNA of the CDR3: TGTGCCAGCAGCCAATTTACAGGCCAGTACGAGCAGTACTTC. This chain uses TRBV3-1 with TRBJ2-7; TRBD1 is a possible D gene (5 bases). The CDR3 spans 14 residues. V was pared by 2 bases and J by 4 bases, with 12 bases between. Germline CDR1 is LGHDT and CDR2 is YNNKEL (reference sequence).